The 8 T cell receptor beta chains in this list originate from one sample, sequenced in a study of cytomegalovirus exposure and HLA in healthy donors. A multiplex PCR was run with 60 Vbeta primers and 13 Jbeta primers. TCRdb keeps only in-frame clones here, not all; method: immunoSEQ multiplex PCR. Here the sample spans more than 150,000 clones, 76% being singletons. Sequenced: PBMCs. The receptor set was obtained from a man between 18 and 29 years old in good health and CMV-seronegative.

The chain employs TRBV15 and TRBJ2-7; 15 positions match TRBD2. The germline V gene encodes CDR1 LNHNV and CDR2 YYDKDF (reference sequence). Trimming cost V 5 bases and J 5 bases; bases outside gene matches: 13. The CDR3 contains 18 residues. Here the CDR3 reads CATSQRGLAGGPADEQYF. In DNA form, the CDR3 reads TGTGCCACCAGCCAGCGGGGACTAGCGGGAGGACCCGCCGACGAGCAGTACTTC.

This chain joins TRBV29-1 and TRBJ2-5; 12 bases fit TRBD2. The J call may be faulty, since TRBJ2-7 better matches the DNA end. CDR1 and CDR2 from the germline V gene are SQVTM and ANQGSEA. CDR3 length: 13 residues. CDR3 sequence (DNA): TGCAGCGTACGACTAGCGGGAGTGGGCGAGCAGTACTTC. It codes for CSVRLAGVGEQYF.

The chain couples TRBV18 to TRBJ2-2, with D possibly matching TRBD1 (6 bases). The CDR3 contains 15 residues. Germline V gene lookup returns CDR1 KGHSH and CDR2 LQKENI. Trimming removed 4 bases at V and 4 bases at J, with 13 bases between. The CDR3: CASSLVKGGTGELFF. The CDR3 DNA is TGTGCCAGCTCACTCGTGAAAGGGGGCACCGGGGAGCTGTTTTTT.

This clone was seen more than once but under ten times. The V and J genes are TRBV20-1 and TRBJ1-2, with unresolved D. This CDR3 is 11 amino acids long. The ends were cut back, 3 bases at V and 6 bases at J, with 8 bases in the middle. Germline V gene sequence: CDR1 DFQATT, CDR2 SNEGSKA (reference sequence). Written as DNA, the CDR3 is TGCAGTGCTAGGTGGAGGGATGGCTACACCTTC. This translates into CSARWRDGYTF.

The gene calls are TRBV28 and TRBJ2-7, with D possibly being TRBD1 (6 bases). The CDR3 covers 14 residues. The V gene lost 7 bases and the J gene lost 1 base, with 14 bases spanning the gap. Germline CDR1 MDHEN, CDR2 SYDVKM. CDR3 protein: CASTFTGNSYEQYF. The CDR3 DNA reads as TGTGCCAGCACTTTTACAGGGAATTCCTACGAGCAGTACTTC.

This clone came up a few times. J is TRBJ1-1 and V is TRBV28, with TRBD1 identical over 11 bases. Germline trimming cut 6 bases from V and 1 base from J; bases unmatched to any gene: 4. The CDR3 length is 15 residues. Per germline, CDR1 MDHEN and CDR2 SYDVKM. The chain's CDR3 is CASRRTGGQNTEAFF. DNA for the CDR3: TGTGCCAGCAGGCGGACAGGGGGCCAGAACACTGAAGCTTTCTTT. The variable domain in full, with the rest retrieved from reference TRBV28 and TRBJ1-1, is DVKVTQSSRYLVKRTGEKVFLECVQDMDHENMFWYRQDPGLGLRLIYFSYDVKMKEKGDIPEGYSVSREKKERFSLILESASTNQTSMYLCASRRTGGQNTEAFFGQGTRLTVV.

The chain links TRBV7-8 to TRBJ2-3; D gene uncertain. This CDR3 spans 16 amino acids. Per the germline V gene, CDR1 is SGHVS and CDR2 is FQNEAQ. Trimming took off 2 bases at V and 6 bases at J, with 18 bases between the two ends. The CDR3 reads CASSLYSLGEADTQYF. The CDR3, as DNA: TGTGCCAGCAGCTTATATTCGTTAGGAGAGGCGGATACGCAGTATTTT.

The chain links TRBV28 to TRBJ1-2; 7 bases line up with TRBD1. CDR1 and CDR2 (germline): MDHEN, SYDVKM. J lost 2 bases, V lost 6 bases, and 9 bases had no gene match. CDR3 length: 15 residues. This CDR3 is CASRSTGVPNYGYTF. The CDR3 region has the DNA TGTGCCAGCAGATCAACAGGGGTACCGAACTATGGCTACACCTTC.